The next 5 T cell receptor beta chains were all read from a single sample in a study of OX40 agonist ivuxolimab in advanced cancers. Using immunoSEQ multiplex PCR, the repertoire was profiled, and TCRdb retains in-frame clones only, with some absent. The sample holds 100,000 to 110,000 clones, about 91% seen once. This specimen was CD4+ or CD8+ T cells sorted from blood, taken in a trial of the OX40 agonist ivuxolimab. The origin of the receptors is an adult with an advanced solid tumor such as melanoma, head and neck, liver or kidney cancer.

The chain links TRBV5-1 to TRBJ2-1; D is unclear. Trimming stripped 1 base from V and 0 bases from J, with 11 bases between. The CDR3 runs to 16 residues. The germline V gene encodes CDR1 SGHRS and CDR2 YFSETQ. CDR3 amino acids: CASSLQGRPSYNEQFF. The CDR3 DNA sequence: TGCGCCAGCAGCTTGCAAGGGCGCCCCTCCTACAATGAGCAGTTCTTC. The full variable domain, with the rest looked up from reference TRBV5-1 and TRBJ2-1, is KAGVTQTPRYLIKTRGQQVTLSCSPISGHRSVSWYQQTPGQGLQFLFEYFSETQRNKGNFPGRFSGRQFSNSRSEMNVSTLELGDSALYLCASSLQGRPSYNEQFFGPGTRLTVL.

The chain's CDR3 is CSVQGEAYEQYF. Here the CDR3 DNA reads TGCAGCGTGCAGGGTGAAGCCTACGAGCAGTACTTC. The chain couples TRBV29-1 to TRBJ2-7; D perhaps matches TRBD1 (5 bases). V shed 6 bases and J shed 2 bases, with 11 bases lying between them. This CDR3 has 12 residues. Germline V CDR1 and CDR2: SQVTM, ANQGSEA.

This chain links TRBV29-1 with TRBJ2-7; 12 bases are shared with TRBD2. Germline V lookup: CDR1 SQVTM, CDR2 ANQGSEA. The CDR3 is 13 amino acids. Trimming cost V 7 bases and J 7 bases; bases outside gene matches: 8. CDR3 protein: CSAGGLAGGEQYF. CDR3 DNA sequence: TGCAGCGCCGGGGGACTAGCGGGCGGAGAGCAGTACTTC.

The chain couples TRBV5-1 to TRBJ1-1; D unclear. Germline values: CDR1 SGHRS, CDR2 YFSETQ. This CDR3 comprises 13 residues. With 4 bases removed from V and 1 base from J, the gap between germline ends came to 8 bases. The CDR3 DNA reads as TGCGCCAGCAGCCGGGCGGAGAACACTGAAGCTTTCTTT. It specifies CASSRAENTEAFF.

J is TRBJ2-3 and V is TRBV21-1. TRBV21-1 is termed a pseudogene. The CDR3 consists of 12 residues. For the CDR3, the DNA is TGTGCCAGCAGCAAGGGTTTTGATACGCAGTATTTT. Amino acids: CASSKGFDTQYF.